This T cell receptor beta chain was captured by sequencing in a study of T cell responses to AZD1222 COVID-19 vaccine. Measured with immunoSEQ multiplex PCR; TCRdb has only the in-frame clones, and not every one. This sample carries 150,000 to 200,000 clones, around 94% of them seen once, and the ten largest clones take approximately 0.97%. CDR3 length equals 16 residues. The ends were cut back, 0 bases at V and 0 bases at J, with 10 bases in the middle. Germline values: CDR1 SGDLS, CDR2 YYNGEE. Sequenced material: peripheral blood, taken on day 0 of AZD1222 vaccination. This clonotype was sampled from an adult in good health. The chain couples TRBV9 to TRBJ2-1, with TRBD2 as a possible D gene (6 bases). CDR3 protein: CASSVGGLSSYNEQFF. The CDR3 DNA is TGTGCCAGCAGCGTAGGGGGACTGAGCTCCTACAATGAGCAGTTCTTC. The full variable domain, completed using reference TRBV9 and TRBJ2-1, is DSGVTQTPKHLITATGQRVTLRCSPRSGDLSVYWYQQSLDQGLQFLIQYYNGEERAKGNILERFSAQQFPDLHSELNLSSLELGDSALYFCASSVGGLSSYNEQFFGPGTRLTVL.